One sample yielded the 26 T cell receptor beta chains listed below, sequenced in a study of cytomegalovirus exposure and HLA in healthy donors. PCR primers comprised 60 Vbeta and 13 Jbeta primers. Clones were sequenced by immunoSEQ multiplex PCR, and TCRdb holds only the in-frame ones, with some missing. The data show roughly 120,000 clones, with about 79% seen just once and 2.5% to 3% held by the top ten. Sequencing was carried out using PBMCs. These receptors were taken from a woman younger than 30 in good health and CMV-seropositive.

The chain couples TRBV30 to TRBJ2-2, with 11 bases lining up with TRBD2. The ends lost 6 bases at V and 3 bases at J; junction bases unmatched: 3. The CDR3 runs to 14 residues. Looked up from germline, CDR1 is GTSNPN and CDR2 is SVGIG (reference sequence). Written as DNA, the CDR3 is TGTGCCTGCCCTAGCGGGGGGTACACCGGGGAGCTGTTTTTT. Amino acid sequence: CACPSGGYTGELFF.

The rearrangement links TRBV7-9 to TRBJ1-2; TRBD1 matches at 7 bases. The CDR3 has 13 residues. Looked up from germline, CDR1 is SEHNR and CDR2 is FQNEAQ (reference sequence). V shed 5 bases, J shed 8 bases, and the junction held 8 bases outside the gene matches. CDR3 nucleotides: TGTGCCAGCAGCCAGGGGGAGGAAAAAGGCTACACCTTC. Its protein is CASSQGEEKGYTF. Filled out from reference TRBV7-9 and TRBJ1-2, the complete variable domain reads DTGVSQNPRHKITKRGQNVTFRCDPISEHNRLYWYRQTLGQGPEFLTYFQNEAQLEKSRLLSDRFSAERPKGSFSTLEIQRTEQGDSAMYLCASSQGEEKGYTFGSGTRLTVV.

CDR3 bases: TGTGCCAGCAGCTTAGTAGAGGGTTACTCTGGGGCCAACGTCCTGACTTTC. Encoded protein: CASSLVEGYSGANVLTF. This chain uses TRBV7-2 with TRBJ2-6; the D gene is possibly TRBD2 (5 bases). Germline V gene lookup returns CDR1 SGHTA and CDR2 FQGNSA. V was trimmed by 1 base and J by 0 bases, leaving 10 bases between them. CDR3 length: 17 residues.

V gene TRBV4-1 combines with J gene TRBJ2-5; TRBD2 is a possible D gene (6 bases). Trimming stripped 1 base from V and 7 bases from J, with 19 bases between. Germline CDR1 and CDR2: MGHRA and YSYEKL. CDR3 size: 16 residues. CDR3 loop: CASSQATVPSGGTQYF. The CDR3 bases are TGCGCCAGCAGCCAAGCGACAGTTCCCTCCGGGGGGACCCAGTACTTC.

The gene calls are TRBV10-3 and TRBJ2-3; 16 positions agree with TRBD2. Germline V lookup: CDR1 ENHRY, CDR2 SYGVKD. After removal of 8 bases from V and 4 bases from J, the junction contained 0 bases not matched to a gene. This CDR3 is built from 14 residues. DNA of the CDR3: TGTGCCATCGGGACTAGCGGGGGGGCAGATACGCAGTATTTT. Amino acids: CAIGTSGGADTQYF.

The chain has TRBV4-1 and TRBJ2-4; 7 bases agree with TRBD2. V shed 2 bases, J shed 5 bases, and the junction held 9 bases outside the gene matches. CDR1 is MGHRA, CDR2 YSYEKL, per germline. The CDR3 runs to 16 residues. The CDR3 DNA reads TGCGCCAGCAGCCAACCTCTAATCCGGGGGGAAAACATTCAGTACTTC. Translated, it gives CASSQPLIRGENIQYF.

The chain uses TRBV7-6 and TRBJ2-1, with TRBD2 identical over 8 bases. V lost 5 bases, J lost 3 bases, and 6 bases stayed unmatched. This CDR3 has 15 residues. CDR1 and CDR2 from the germline V gene are SGHVS and FNYEAQ. The CDR3 reads CASSPGGGDYNEQFF. For the CDR3, the DNA is TGTGCCAGCAGCCCCGGGGGGGGCGACTACAATGAGCAGTTCTTC.

V usage is TRBV27 and J usage is TRBJ2-3, with D uncertain. CDR3 length: 12 residues. Germline V gives CDR1 MNHEY, CDR2 SMNVEV (reference sequence). V lost 6 bases to trimming and J lost 0 bases, with 4 bases between them. CDR3: CASSYSTDTQYF. The CDR3 bases are TGTGCCAGCAGCTATAGCACAGATACGCAGTATTTT.

This clone was counted once. The chain combines TRBV5-1 with TRBJ2-5; 12 positions agree with TRBD2. This CDR3 has 16 residues. Per germline, CDR1 SGHRS and CDR2 YFSETQ. Trimming cost V 4 bases and J 2 bases; bases outside gene matches: 6. In nucleotides, the CDR3 is TGCGCCAGCAGCCTGACTAGCGGGGGAACACAAGAGACCCAGTACTTC. Its protein is CASSLTSGGTQETQYF.

This chain links TRBV28 with TRBJ1-5, with a tentative D call TRBD1 (6 bases). Germline V gene lookup returns CDR1 MDHEN and CDR2 SYDVKM. The CDR3 loop spans 16 amino acids. Trimming pared 4 bases from V and 2 bases from J, leaving 15 bases between. The CDR3 sequence: CASSSNRAGGNQPQHF. The DNA for the CDR3 is TGTGCCAGCAGTTCAAACAGGGCGGGCGGCAATCAGCCCCAGCATTTT.

This clone was seen a handful of times. The V gene is TRBV6-5, the J gene TRBJ2-5; TRBD2 agrees at 7 bases. Germline V gives CDR1 MNHEY, CDR2 SVGAGI. The CDR3 covers 15 residues. V was clipped by 2 bases and J by 4 bases; unmatched bases: 7. The CDR3 region has the DNA TGTGCCAGCAGTTACCGCGGACTAGTGGTAGAGACCCAGTACTTC. Residues: CASSYRGLVVETQYF.

In the case of this clone: Its ends do not fully match the called genes, so a read error is possible. The V and J genes are TRBV2 and TRBJ1-6; TRBD1 matches 9 bases. Germline V gene lookup returns CDR1 SNHLY and CDR2 FYNNEI. The CDR3 spans 14 residues. The chain's CDR3 is CASSLGQGNSLLHF. The CDR3 DNA reads TGTGCCAGCAGCCTCGGACAGGGGAATTCACTCCTCCACTTT.

The chain is built from TRBV12-5 and TRBJ2-1, with 8 bases aligning to TRBD2. After removal of 0 bases from V and 6 bases from J, the junction contained 7 bases not matched to a gene. Per the germline V gene, CDR1 is LGHNT and CDR2 is FRNRAP. The CDR3 is 16 amino acids. CDR3 loop: CASGLVAGAFGNEQFF. The DNA of the CDR3 is TGTGCTAGTGGTTTGGTAGCGGGGGCCTTTGGCAATGAGCAGTTCTTC.

The chain recombines TRBV5-6 with TRBJ2-4, with a possible D match to TRBD1 (6 bases). The CDR3 runs to 15 residues. V lost 3 bases and J lost 0, with 10 bases in between. Germline assignment: CDR1 SGHDT and CDR2 YYEEEE. CDR3 residues: CASSSRTVAKNIQYF. In nucleotides, the CDR3 is TGTGCCAGCAGCTCCCGGACAGTAGCCAAAAACATTCAGTACTTC. The full variable domain, completed using reference TRBV5-6 and TRBJ2-4, is DAGVTQSPTHLIKTRGQQVTLRCSPKSGHDTVSWYQQALGQGPQFIFQYYEEEERQRGNFPDRFSGHQFPNYSSELNVNALLLGDSALYLCASSSRTVAKNIQYFGAGTRLSVL.

J is TRBJ2-2 and V is TRBV10-3; 8 bases are shared with TRBD1. The V and J ends lost 7 bases and 2 bases, in that order; junction bases with no gene match: 12. CDR1 ENHRY and CDR2 SYGVKD come from the germline V gene. The CDR3 extends over 17 amino acids. DNA for the CDR3: TGTGCCATCACCCGAAACGACAGGGGCGTAAACACCGGGGAGCTGTTTTTT. Translation gives CAITRNDRGVNTGELFF.

This chain joins TRBV19 and TRBJ2-1; tentative D call: TRBD2 (7 bases). Deletions cut 8 bases from V and 6 bases from J, with 20 bases between. Germline lookup yields CDR1 LNHDA and CDR2 SQIVND (reference sequence). The CDR3 is 15 residues long. CDR3 protein: CASSVREGGSNEQFF. In DNA, the CDR3 is TGTGCCAGTTCAGTAAGGGAGGGGGGGAGCAATGAGCAGTTCTTC.

This sequence joins TRBV5-1 and TRBJ2-1, with D uncertain. V was trimmed by 0 bases and J by 8 bases, leaving 12 bases between them. The CDR3 length is 14 residues. Germline CDR1 and CDR2: SGHRS and YFSETQ. As DNA, the CDR3 is TGCGCCAGCAGCTTGGACTCTATGGGCGATGAGCAGTTCTTC. Translated, it gives CASSLDSMGDEQFF.

A few counts support this clone. CDR3: CASSGTDQFTDTQYF. DNA of the CDR3: TGTGCCAGCAGCGGGACAGACCAATTCACAGATACGCAGTATTTT. The J gene is TRBJ2-3, the V gene TRBV6-5; TRBD1 agrees at 7 bases. J lost 2 bases, V lost 6 bases, and 8 bases had no gene match. CDR1 and CDR2 from the germline V gene are MNHEY and SVGAGI. This CDR3 is 15 amino acids long.

In nucleotides, the CDR3 is TGTGCCACGCAGGGGGCGAGTTCTAACTATGGCTACACCTTC. Amino acids: CATQGASSNYGYTF. The chain has TRBV19 and TRBJ1-2; 8 positions match TRBD1. This CDR3 is built from 14 residues. Germline values: CDR1 LNHDA, CDR2 SQIVND (reference sequence). The V gene end was trimmed by 10 bases and the J gene end by 0 bases; junction bases not matched to a gene: 7. The full variable domain, in which reference TRBV19 and TRBJ1-2 provide the parts outside the CDR3, is DGGITQSPKYLFRKEGQNVTLSCEQNLNHDAMYWYRQDPGQGLRLIYYSQIVNDFQKGDIAEGYSVSREKKESFPLTVTSAQKNPTAFYLCATQGASSNYGYTFGSGTRLTVV.

The V call is TRBV29-1, the J call TRBJ2-5; 10 bases map to TRBD2. Trimming at V came to 2 bases and at J to 5 bases, leaving 2 bases not matched to a gene. Per the germline V gene, CDR1 is SQVTM and CDR2 is ANQGSEA. The CDR3 has 13 amino acids. As DNA, the CDR3 is TGCAGCGTTGAATGGGGACTAGCGGAGACCCAGTACTTC. Its translation is CSVEWGLAETQYF.

The chain recombines TRBV28 with TRBJ2-7; D may be TRBD1 (6 bases). The CDR3 totals 15 residues. Deletions cut 6 bases from V and 2 bases from J, with 17 bases between. Germline V gene data show CDR1 as MDHEN and CDR2 as SYDVKM. The CDR3 spells CASRLQGETPYEQYF. The CDR3 DNA reads TGTGCCAGCAGGCTACAGGGTGAGACCCCCTACGAGCAGTACTTC.

The chain carries TRBV19 and TRBJ1-1, with D maybe TRBD1 (6 bases). The CDR3 loop spans 12 amino acids. The V end was cut by 6 bases, the J end by 4 bases, with 9 bases between. Germline-derived CDR1 and CDR2 are LNHDA and SQIVND (reference sequence). The CDR3 sequence is CASRQGPTEAFF. The CDR3 DNA sequence: TGTGCCAGTAGACAGGGCCCCACTGAAGCTTTCTTT.

The J gene is TRBJ1-1, the V gene TRBV10-3, with a weak D call TRBD1 (6 bases). Germline CDR1 reads ENHRY; CDR2 reads SYGVKD. The V and J ends lost 10 bases and 3 bases respectively, with 15 bases between them. CDR3 length: 13 residues. CDR3 DNA sequence: TGTGCCACCAACACAGGGTCTCACACTGAAGCTTTCTTT. Translation: CATNTGSHTEAFF.

This clone has a handful of counts. This chain uses TRBV13 with TRBJ2-7, with D perhaps matching TRBD2 (5 bases). The length of the CDR3 is 13 residues. CDR1 and CDR2 (germline): PRHDT, FYEKMQ (reference sequence). The ends were cut back, 1 base at V and 6 bases at J, with 10 bases in the middle. CDR3 protein: CASSLVDRGEQYF. The DNA for the CDR3 is TGTGCCAGCAGCTTAGTTGATCGGGGCGAGCAGTACTTC.

This chain connects TRBV11-2 to TRBJ2-5, with D maybe TRBD2 (6 bases). CDR3 length: 16 amino acids. The ends were cut back, 5 bases at V and 5 bases at J, with 21 bases in the middle. The germline gives CDR1 SGHAT, CDR2 FQNNGV. CDR3 DNA: TGTGCCAGCAGCATAAGCGGGTCGGGTTCCCAGGAGACCCAGTACTTC. It yields the protein CASSISGSGSQETQYF.

V and J are TRBV9 and TRBJ2-2, with 12 bases matching TRBD2. Germline V gives CDR1 SGDLS, CDR2 YYNGEE. V was pared by 1 base and J by 5 bases, with 9 bases of the junction left unmatched. The CDR3 has 18 amino acids. The CDR3 loop is CASSVSLAGGPGTGELFF. For the CDR3, the DNA is TGTGCCAGCAGCGTATCCCTAGCGGGGGGGCCTGGGACCGGGGAGCTGTTTTTT.